This T cell receptor beta chain was observed in a study of human T cells and chemical hapten exposure (dated by TCRdb to 2020 to 2023). At the level of the whole study: For sensitization, 2% DPC in acetone was applied to a roughly 2 cm by roughly 2 cm area of upper inner arm skin. Patients additionally received weekly therapeutic DPC doses to the scalp throughout the approximately 25-week study period. Patch testing on the upper back used Finn chambers containing 0.01% DPC, with scoring done after 6 days according to International Contact Dermatitis Research Group standards. The mostly female patient cohort included alopecia areata with under or over 50% scalp involvement, alopecia totalis and alopecia universalis. Libraries were combined into a pool for sequencing, and differences in TCR yield between samples came mainly from small differences in library volumes within the pool. This study followed changes in the peripheral blood TCR repertoire in vivo during primary and secondary sensitization of alopecia patients to the hapten diphenylcyclopropenone (DPC). Blood was sampled from patients pre-sensitization (week 0) and at 2, 6 and about 24 weeks after DPC sensitization. About 27 alopecia patients gave blood for TCR sequencing at one to four time points (pre-sensitization, 2, 6 and 24 weeks).

Broader findings and caveats from the paper: Significantly more large CDR3 similarity clusters were formed by expanded TCRs than by pre-sensitization or healthy control sets, consistent with antigen-driven responses. Patch test score was positively correlated with the number of PT1 expanded TCRs, with significance at thresholds 8, 16 and 32 but not at 4. Because every patient had alopecia, a presumed autoimmune disease, the patients' immune response might differ from that of healthy individuals. The number of TCRs above 1 in 1000 frequency did not change with DPC sensitization; there was no evidence of global repertoire structure alterations. After repeated subsampling, changes were observed in the strength of the expansion versus patch-test correlation and in the threshold at which the correlation became significant.

Receptor libraries were prepared by RACE. The sample was run on a NextSeq 500. During library preparation, unique molecular identifiers were attached to individual cDNA molecules so that TCRs could be counted quantitatively and reproducibly. Both TCR alpha and TCR beta chains were sequenced from each blood RNA sample. The study's own analysis went as follows. Samples had a median of about 96,000 TCRs, with a range from roughly 23,224 to 750,000. V, J and CDR3 annotation of the TCR reads was carried out using the Decombinator software suite. To make PS versus PT1 abundance plots, every sample was subsampled to the same number of TCRs (28,000). TCRs were defined as expanded if absent before sensitization and observed at least eight times at the 2-week time point. TCRdb reprocessing: public reads trimmed at Q25 with fastp, clones called with MiXCR, in-frame beta chains kept. A single entry per CDR3 protein holds the most common genes and DNA from its merged rows. These V and J calls originate from TCRdb's pipeline instead of the authors' own analysis. In this sample the table shows about 90,000 distinct CDR3 sequences, approximately 10% of which occur a single time. Of the sample, 1.1% falls within the top ten clones.

As for this clonotype: It has no known antigen specificity. Within one base of it there is no much larger clone, and no base qualities were kept.

Germline trimming amounts to 10 bases on V and 7 bases on J, with 13 as the count of junction bases outside the gene matches. From the cysteine up to the phenylalanine, the CDR3 has a length of 14 residues. Of all the DNA, just the CDR3 is kept, 42 bases in frame from base 1. The germline V gene (reference sequence) yields LNHDA for CDR1 and SQIVND for CDR2. The time point label for this specimen denotes: patch test 3, about 24 weeks after DPC sensitization. What this sample's treatment or condition label stands for: therapeutic diphenylcyclopropenone sensitization with weekly scalp DPC. At each patch-test visit, blood was drawn before the patch test was applied. Patients were eligible if aged 18 to 70, diagnosed with alopecia and judged suitable for DPC therapy, and pregnant patients were excluded. Total RNA was extracted from unfractionated whole blood that had been collected in Tempus Blood RNA tubes.

This receptor was identified in a woman aged 25 to 39 with alopecia areata. Some clones in this sample may be carry-over from other donors' samples. Sample: whole blood, taken in connection with sensitization to the hapten diphenylcyclopropenone (DPC). The chain is encoded by TRBV19 joined to TRBJ2-1; TRBD1 lines up with 7 middle nucleotides. The encoded CDR3 is CATRSETGSNEQFF. The nucleotide sequence is TGTGCCACTAGATCGGAGACAGGGTCGAATGAGCAGTTCTTC.